The rows below give T cell receptor beta chains drawn from one sample of a study of CD8 T cells in seronegative destructive rheumatoid arthritis. TCRdb keeps only in-frame clones here, not all; method: immunoSEQ multiplex PCR. The sample has several thousand clones, approximately 70% seen once. Sequencing was performed on CD8+ T cells from blood. The receptors here all came from a woman in her fifties or sixties with seronegative destructive rheumatoid arthritis. Both conserved end residues are part of each CDR3. The D gene is left open where the match is weak. Clone sizes are given selectively: once, few, many, or a class where the clone is expanded.

clone_size	v_call	j_call	d_call	cdr3_nt	cdr3_aa
once	TRBV27	TRBJ2-5	TRBD1	TGTGCCAGCAGTTTAGACAGGGGGCGTGAGACCCAGTACTTC	CASSLDRGRETQYF
NA	TRBV6-1	TRBJ2-7	TRBD1	TGTGCCAGCAGGGACAGGGGCAGCTCCTACGAGCAGTACTTC	CASRDRGSSYEQYF
NA	TRBV7-9	TRBJ2-3	NA	TGTGCCTCCAAGGGGGTTCCTAGCACAGATACGCAGTATTTT	CASKGVPSTDTQYF
NA	TRBV6-1	TRBJ1-6	NA	TGTGCCAGCAGCGTCCGCGGCGCCTATAATTCACCCCTCCACTTT	CASSVRGAYNSPLHF
NA	TRBV9	TRBJ2-3	NA	TGTGCCAGCAGCGTGGGAGGTTTTGGCACAGATACGCAGTATTTT	CASSVGGFGTDTQYF
NA	TRBV4-1	TRBJ2-1	TRBD2	TGCGCCAGCAGCCAAGGGCCCTTCGCACTAGCGGGGGGGAGTGAGCAGTTCTTC	CASSQGPFALAGGSEQFF
NA	TRBV5-1	TRBJ1-6	NA	TGCGCCAGCAGAAAGGACAGCAAAGGACATAATTCACCCCTCCACTTT	CASRKDSKGHNSPLHF
large	TRBV5-1	TRBJ1-1	NA	TGCGCCAGCAAGGGGGAGGGATCGAACACTGAAGCTTTCTTT	CASKGEGSNTEAFF
NA	TRBV5-4	TRBJ2-1	TRBD2	TGTGCCAGCAGCTCCGGGACTACCTACAATGAGCAGTTCTTC	CASSSGTTYNEQFF
NA	TRBV30	TRBJ2-1	TRBD1	TGTGCCTGGAGTCAAGGGACAGAGGAGTTCTTC	CAWSQGTEEFF
NA	TRBV27	TRBJ2-7	TRBD2	TGTCTATCGCGGGGGGGCTCTTCCTACGAGCAGTACTTC	CLSRGGSSYEQYF
NA	TRBV11-2	TRBJ1-2	TRBD1	TGTGCCAGCAGCTTAAAACGAACCCAGGGGGCCGGCTACACCTTC	CASSLKRTQGAGYTF
NA	TRBV7-9	TRBJ1-5	TRBD1	TGTGCCAGCAGTCCCGGGACAGGGGGCGAGCATGGCAATCAGCCCCAGCATTTT	CASSPGTGGEHGNQPQHF
NA	TRBV27	TRBJ2-5	TRBD1	TGTGCCAGCAGTCTAGGGGTCTCCGGGGACAGGCCGCACCAAGAGACCCAGTACTTC	CASSLGVSGDRPHQETQYF
NA	TRBV5-1	TRBJ1-4	TRBD1	TGCGCCAGCAGCTTGTTGCAGGGACAGGGGATTGGTACTAATGAAAAACTGTTTTTT	CASSLLQGQGIGTNEKLFF
NA	TRBV27	TRBJ2-7	NA	TGTGCCAGCAGTTTAAGTAGCCCGGCCTACGAGCAGTACTTC	CASSLSSPAYEQYF
NA	TRBV7-9	TRBJ2-7	NA	TGTGCCAGCAGCCCCCTAAACAGGGAGGGCGAGCAGTACTTC	CASSPLNREGEQYF
NA	TRBV28	TRBJ2-3	NA	TGTGCCAGCAACGTACTTTCGACAGATACGCAGTATTTT	CASNVLSTDTQYF
NA	TRBV6-4	TRBJ1-2	TRBD1	TGTGCCAGCAGTGACACCGGACAGGGGGTAAATGGCTACACCTTC	CASSDTGQGVNGYTF
NA	TRBV5-6	TRBJ1-6	TRBD1	TGTGCCAGCAGCTGGACACAGGGGCCGTCTCCTAATTCACCCCTCCACTTT	CASSWTQGPSPNSPLHF
few	TRBV5-6	TRBJ2-7	NA	TGTGCCAGCAGCCGCTCCAGGACAGGGAGGGACGAGCAGTACTTC	CASSRSRTGRDEQYF
NA	TRBV6-5	TRBJ2-2	NA	TGTGCCAGCACCGCGGCCGGGGAGCTGTTTTTT	CASTAAGELFF
NA	TRBV5-1	TRBJ2-7	TRBD1	TGCGCCAGCAGCTTACATGGGACAGGGAGCTACGAGCAGTACTTC	CASSLHGTGSYEQYF
NA	TRBV28	TRBJ1-2	NA	TGTGCCAGCAGTTCCCGGGACATCTACTATGGCTACACCTTC	CASSSRDIYYGYTF
few	TRBV19	TRBJ1-1	NA	TGTGCCACAACACGGGTGAGAGAAGCTTTCTTT	CATTRVREAFF
few	TRBV5-6	TRBJ1-3	TRBD1	TGTGCCAGCAGCTTGGCCGGGACAGGGGCTGGAAACACCATATATTTT	CASSLAGTGAGNTIYF
NA	TRBV27	TRBJ1-5	TRBD1	TGTGCCAGCAGTCCCGGACAGGGTCTAGGACAGCCCCAGCATTTT	CASSPGQGLGQPQHF
NA	TRBV2	TRBJ2-3	NA	TGTGCCAGCACCCCTCGGGACACACAGTCGGATACGCAGTATTTT	CASTPRDTQSDTQYF
NA	TRBV2	TRBJ1-2	TRBD1	TGTGCCAGCAGTGAGGGCAGGGGGAATGGCTACACCTTC	CASSEGRGNGYTF
NA	TRBV27	TRBJ2-5	TRBD2	TGTGCCAGCAGCTCTCGAGCGGGGGCGAGGGTCGAGACCCAGTACTTC	CASSSRAGARVETQYF
NA	TRBV27	TRBJ2-7	TRBD1	TGTGCCAGCAGTTATCCCCCGGGACAGAAGCAGTACTTC	CASSYPPGQKQYF
NA	TRBV6-5	TRBJ2-5	TRBD2	TGTGCCAGCAGCTGGACTAGGAGGGTGGGAGAGACCCAGTACTTC	CASSWTRRVGETQYF
NA	TRBV7-9	TRBJ1-3	NA	TGTGCCATCCCTCGGGTGGACTCTGGAAACACCATATATTTT	CAIPRVDSGNTIYF
NA	TRBV4-1	TRBJ2-7	NA	TGCGCCAGCAGCCAAGATACAGGGTACGGCTACGAGCAGTACTTC	CASSQDTGYGYEQYF
NA	TRBV5-6	TRBJ2-5	TRBD2	TGTGCCAGCAGCTCTAGACTAGCGGAGTCCCGGGTGACCCAGTACTTC	CASSSRLAESRVTQYF
few	TRBV29-1	TRBJ2-4	NA	TGCAGCGTTGCGGGCAGGGATGGCATTCAGTACTTC	CSVAGRDGIQYF
once	TRBV7-9	TRBJ1-3	NA	TGTGCCAGCAGCTTAGCAGGGCGGACGGGGTCTGGAAACACCATATATTTT	CASSLAGRTGSGNTIYF
NA	TRBV5-4	TRBJ2-7	TRBD1	TGTGCCAGCAGCCCCGGGACAGGGGGCCTCGAGCAGTACTTC	CASSPGTGGLEQYF
NA	TRBV19	TRBJ1-2	TRBD1	TGTGCCAGAGTTGTGGGACAGGGATTTTTGGGCTACACCTTC	CARVVGQGFLGYTF
NA	TRBV27	TRBJ1-4	NA	TGTGCCAGCAGTCCCCTTACAGGAAAACTGTTTTTT	CASSPLTGKLFF
NA	TRBV7-6	TRBJ2-7	NA	TGTGCCAGCAGCTTCGGGGGAACCTACGAGCAGTACTTC	CASSFGGTYEQYF
NA	TRBV30	TRBJ2-1	TRBD2	TGTGCCTGGGGAGGGAGGGTACGTGAGCAGTTCTTC	CAWGGRVREQFF
NA	TRBV6-6	TRBJ1-2	NA	TGTGCCAGCAGTAACCAACAACAGGATTACTATGGCTACACCTTC	CASSNQQQDYYGYTF
once	TRBV7-8	TRBJ1-2	NA	TGTGCCAGCAGCCACGCGGAGGGGCAGTCCTCTAACTATGGCTACACCTTC	CASSHAEGQSSNYGYTF
NA	TRBV10-3	TRBJ2-3	NA	TGTGCCATCCAAGGGACATCTATGGCAGATACGCAGTATTTT	CAIQGTSMADTQYF
NA	TRBV9	TRBJ2-2	NA	TGTGCCAGCAGCGAGGCGGTCATTACGAACACCGGGGAGCTGTTTTTT	CASSEAVITNTGELFF
NA	TRBV9	TRBJ2-3	TRBD2	TGTGCCAGCAGCGTAGCGGGAGGGCTTCCTAGCACAGATACGCAGTATTTT	CASSVAGGLPSTDTQYF
NA	TRBV5-4	TRBJ2-4	NA	TGTGCCAGCAGCCATTTTCGGGACACAGAAAACATTCAGTACTTC	CASSHFRDTENIQYF
NA	TRBV6-1	TRBJ1-5	NA	TGTGCCAGCAGGTCTACAGGGCGCAATCAGCCCCAGCATTTT	CASRSTGRNQPQHF
NA	TRBV5-8	TRBJ2-2	NA	TGTGCCAGCAGCTTGGGACAGCAGAACACCGGGGAGCTGTTTTTT	CASSLGQQNTGELFF
NA	TRBV7-9	TRBJ1-5	TRBD1	TGTGCCAGCAGCCCAGGGGGCGCGCCCCAGCATTTT	CASSPGGAPQHF
once	TRBV2	TRBJ1-2	NA	TGTGCCTCACGGGGGGGATTAGCTAACTATGGCTACACCTTC	CASRGGLANYGYTF
NA	TRBV28	TRBJ1-1	NA	TGTGCCGCCGGGGTTGGGGCTGAAGCTTTCTTT	CAAGVGAEAFF